The source of this TCR beta chain is a study of T cells of healthy individuals. Each CDR3 protein is one row after TCRdb ran MiXCR on the 5' RACE reads. This repertoire shows approximately 50,000 distinct CDR3 sequences, roughly 14% found once; its top ten account for about 16%. This clonotype occurred a few times. The receptor's source is a human donor in good health.

The CDR3 protein is CASRSKADTQYF. The CDR3 coding sequence is TGTGCCAGCAGGTCCAAGGCGGATACGCAGTATTTT. This chain connects TRBV3-1 to TRBJ2-3; D remains ambiguous. Germline V CDR1 and CDR2: LGHDT, YNNKEL (reference sequence). V lost 6 bases to trimming and J lost 6 bases, with 10 bases between them. The CDR3 has 12 amino acids.